The rows below give T cell receptor beta chains drawn from one sample of a study of blood T cells in healthy people across ages. One entry per CDR3 protein results from TCRdb running MiXCR on the 5' RACE reads. The sample records roughly 720,000 distinct CDR3 sequences, roughly 53% being singletons. The source material was blood. Every receptor here comes from an elderly man in good health. The CDR3 runs from the conserved cysteine through the conserved F or W. The D gene is left open where the match is weak. The size field is filled for only some rows; it gives once, few, many or a size class.

size	length	V	J	D	DNA	CDR3
once	16	TRBV29-1	TRBJ2-7	NA	TGCAGCGTTGGGCGAGGAGGCGGGACATCCTACGATGAGCAGTACTTC	CSVGRGGGTSYDEQYF
NA	14	TRBV28	TRBJ2-7	TRBD1	TGTGCCAGCAGTTTAGTCGGGACAGCATACGAGCAGTACTTC	CASSLVGTAYEQYF
NA	14	TRBV6-1	TRBJ2-2	NA	TGTGCCAGCAGCTCAATCTTGAAGATCGGGGAGCTGTTTTTT	CASSSILKIGELFF
NA	15	TRBV25-1	TRBJ2-7	TRBD1	TGTGCCAGCAGTGGGGACAGGGGTAGCTCCTACGAGCAGTACTTC	CASSGDRGSSYEQYF
NA	16	TRBV21-1	TRBJ2-5	NA	TGTGCCAGCAGCAACCCACACGGACCGTACCAAGAGACCCAGTACTTC	CASSNPHGPYQETQYF
NA	12	TRBV20-1	TRBJ2-3	NA	TGCAGTGCGCACCTTAGTAGCAGAGACGCGTATTTT	CSAHLSSRDAYF
few	13	TRBV5-1	TRBJ2-4	NA	TGCGCCAGCAGCGTGGCCCAGCAAAACATTCAGTACTTC	CASSVAQQNIQYF
NA	16	TRBV12-3/TRBV12-4	TRBJ2-4	NA	TGTGCCAGCAGCCAAAGACAGGCCTTAGCCAAAAACATTCAGTACTTC	CASSQRQALAKNIQYF
NA	18	TRBV7-8	TRBJ2-7	TRBD2	TGTGCCAGCAGCTTAGCTTGGGCTAGCGGGAGAGTACCCTACGAGCAGTACTTC	CASSLAWASGRVPYEQYF
NA	14	TRBV3-1	TRBJ2-4	TRBD1	TGTGCCAGCAGCCAAGTGGGGACAGATGGCATTCAGTACTTC	CASSQVGTDGIQYF
NA	13	TRBV6-5	TRBJ2-1	NA	TGTGCCAGCAGTTACTCGTTCTACAATGAGCAGTTCTTC	CASSYSFYNEQFF
few	14	TRBV27	TRBJ2-1	NA	TGTGCCAGCAGTCGGAAGTTGGTTGGGAATGAGCAGTTCTTC	CASSRKLVGNEQFF
few	14	TRBV7-2	TRBJ2-7	NA	TGTGCCAGCAGCTCCGGGAGAGGACCGTACGAGCAGTACTTC	CASSSGRGPYEQYF
once	17	TRBV11-2	TRBJ2-2	NA	TGTGCCAGCAGCATCTCCAACTTCGTACAGAACACCGGGGAGCTGTTTTTT	CASSISNFVQNTGELFF
once	16	TRBV4-1	TRBJ2-7	TRBD1	TGCGCCAGCAGCCAAGCCGGGACAGAGGTAACCTACGAGCAGTACTTC	CASSQAGTEVTYEQYF
NA	13	TRBV5-1	TRBJ2-1	NA	TGCGCCTGCAGCCCGGGGGCCTACAATGAGCAGTTCTTC	CACSPGAYNEQFF
NA	14	TRBV18	TRBJ1-5	NA	TGTGCCAGCTCACCACAGGCCACGGAATCGCCCCAGCATTTT	CASSPQATESPQHF
NA	15	TRBV12-3/TRBV12-4	TRBJ1-4	TRBD1	TGTGCCAGCAGTTTCACAGGGGGCTTTGGTGAAAAACTGTTTTTT	CASSFTGGFGEKLFF
few	17	TRBV27	TRBJ2-5	TRBD2	TGTGCCAGCAGTCCCAGACTAGCGGGAGGGCCGGGCGAGACCCAGTACTTC	CASSPRLAGGPGETQYF
NA	14	TRBV27	TRBJ2-1	NA	TGTGCCAGCAGACTTTCCGCGGGGTACAATGAGCAGTTCTTC	CASRLSAGYNEQFF
NA	15	TRBV28	TRBJ2-1	NA	TGTGCCAGCAGCCCCCCGGGACTTCGGGCCTACGAGCAGTTCTTC	CASSPPGLRAYEQFF
NA	14	TRBV18	TRBJ1-4	TRBD1	TGTGCCAGCTCACCATCGACAGGGGATGAAAAACTGTTTTTT	CASSPSTGDEKLFF
few	14	TRBV7-6	TRBJ2-7	NA	TGTGCCAGCAGCTTACCGAGAACCTCCTACGAGCAGTACTTC	CASSLPRTSYEQYF
NA	12	TRBV12-5	TRBJ2-1	TRBD1	TGTGCTAGTGGTCATACAGGGGATGAGCAGTTCTTC	CASGHTGDEQFF
NA	13	TRBV25-1	TRBJ2-7	NA	TGTGCCAGCAGATCTCTGACTAGTTCCGAGCAGTACTTC	CASRSLTSSEQYF